Presented here are 7 T cell receptor beta chains from one specimen sequenced in a study of T cells after yellow fever vaccination. MiXCR was run by TCRdb on the 5' RACE reads, yielding one entry per CDR3 protein. The sample holds 500,000 to 650,000 distinct CDR3 sequences, roughly 13% seen once. Sample: PBMCs, taken on the day of the yellow fever booster vaccination. These receptors were taken from a man aged 25 to 40 who received the YFV17D yellow fever vaccine.

The V call is TRBV12-3 or TRBV12-4, the J call TRBJ2-3; 9 bases map to TRBD2. This CDR3 spans 17 amino acids. V dropped 1 base and J dropped 2; count of bases not matched to a gene: 7. The CDR3 DNA sequence: TGTGCCAGCAGTTTAGGTGCTAGCGGGACCCTCACAGATACGCAGTATTTT. Protein product: CASSLGASGTLTDTQYF.

V is TRBV18 and J is TRBJ1-5; maybe TRBD1 (5 bases). V lost 4 bases, J lost 5 bases, and 9 bases lay in between. The germline gives CDR1 KGHSH, CDR2 LQKENI. This CDR3 has 13 residues. CDR3 sequence (DNA): TGTGCCAGCTCACAGGACAAAGATCAGCCCCAGCATTTT. This translates into CASSQDKDQPQHF.

This clonotype was seen a few times. CDR3 in DNA: TGTGCCAGCAGTTTAATGTCGGGAGATACGCAGTATTTT. It encodes CASSLMSGDTQYF. J is TRBJ2-3 and V is TRBV12-3 or TRBV12-4; D is uncertain. CDR3 length: 13 amino acids. Trimming removed 2 bases from V and 5 bases from J, with 8 bases in between.

The rearrangement uses TRBV5-6 and TRBJ2-7; no clear D. Germline V gene sequence: CDR1 SGHDT, CDR2 YYEEEE. V dropped 3 bases and J dropped 6 bases, with 7 bases sitting between them. The CDR3 runs to 11 residues. The CDR3 DNA sequence: TGTGCCAGCAGCTCGAGGTCCGAGCAGTACTTC. Protein product: CASSSRSEQYF.

The gene calls are TRBV12-3 or TRBV12-4 and TRBJ1-1; no definite D call. Trimming removed 6 bases from V and 0 bases from J, with 8 bases in between. The CDR3 runs to 13 residues. The CDR3 protein is CASRPTLNTEAFF. CDR3 coding DNA: TGTGCCAGCAGACCCACCCTGAACACTGAAGCTTTCTTT.

This clonotype was recorded a few times. The chain joins TRBV19 to TRBJ2-7; a possible D gene is TRBD1 (6 bases). Germline V lookup: CDR1 LNHDA, CDR2 SQIVND (reference sequence). The CDR3 runs to 15 residues. V dropped 1 base and J dropped 0 bases, with 10 bases sitting between them. CDR3 in amino acids: CASSIGGTTSYEQYF. CDR3 DNA sequence: TGTGCCAGTAGTATAGGGGGGACAACCTCCTACGAGCAGTACTTC.

The V and J genes are TRBV25-1 and TRBJ1-2, with TRBD1 matching over 7 bases. The germline V gene encodes CDR1 MGHDK and CDR2 SYGVNS. This CDR3 region has 17 residues. Unmatched junction bases numbered 16, after V lost 6 bases and J lost 3 bases. In DNA form, the CDR3 reads TGTGCCAGCAGGGACGCTTCCGTTTTTGACAGGGACTATGGCTACACCTTC. Amino acids: CASRDASVFDRDYGYTF.